The 32 T cell receptor beta chains reported below all come from one sample, sequenced in a study of tumor and adjacent non-tumor tissue in lung cancer. This sample's RNA came from whole unsorted tissue. The library came from three nested PCR rounds adapted from ARM-PCR protocols. TCRdb independently ran MiXCR on the multiplex PCR reads; one entry per CDR3 protein. The profile shows about 140,000 distinct CDR3 sequences, approximately 64% of them singletons. The sample taken for sequencing was lung tumor tissue. The receptors originated from a man aged 55 to 70 with small cell lung cancer.

V usage is TRBV5-1 and J usage is TRBJ2-1; 14 bases match TRBD2. Germline lookup yields CDR1 SGHRS and CDR2 YFSETQ. The trim removed 4 bases at V and 9 bases at J, leaving 6 bases unmatched. The CDR3 spans 15 residues. This CDR3 reads CASSRGGLAGAEQFF. In DNA, the CDR3 is TGCGCCAGCAGCCGGGGGGGACTAGCGGGAGCTGAGCAGTTCTTC.

Turning to this clonotype: Just one base apart from a much larger clone, this may be a read error. As DNA, the CDR3 is TGTGCCAGCATCCAAGACCGCAATCAGCCCCAGCATTTT. Its protein is CASIQDRNQPQHF. The chain links TRBV4-2 to TRBJ1-5; D gene uncertain. CDR1 LGHNA and CDR2 YNFKEQ come from the germline V gene. This CDR3 is built from 13 residues.

This clonotype occurred once. A read error may produce the germline difference seen at one junction end. V and J are TRBV12-3 or TRBV12-4 and TRBJ1-3; D is unresolved. This CDR3 contains 14 residues. The DNA for the CDR3 is TGTGCCAGCGGTTTCCCCGACCTTGGAAACATCATATATTTT. Its translation is CASGFPDLGNIIYF.

This clonotype was seen repeatedly, ten times or more. This sequence joins TRBV6-5 and TRBJ1-1, with TRBD1 matching 10 bases. The ends lost 6 bases at V and 5 bases at J; junction bases unmatched: 6. Germline V lookup: CDR1 MNHEY, CDR2 SVGAGI. The CDR3 totals 14 residues. CDR3 region: CASRATGGGTEAFF. The CDR3 DNA is TGTGCCAGCAGGGCGACAGGGGGCGGGACTGAAGCTTTCTTT.

Comments on this clonotype: The CDR3 does not end in the conserved phenylalanine or tryptophan, so this is likely a read error. In nucleotides, the CDR3 is TGTGCCAGCAATCAAGGACAGGGTGCTGAAAAACTGTTTTTG. Protein sequence: CASNQGQGAEKLFL. The chain employs TRBV6-5 and TRBJ1-4; TRBD1 matches at 8 bases. The V and J ends lost 7 bases and 7 bases, in that order; junction bases with no gene match: 8. Germline-derived CDR1 and CDR2 are MNHEY and SVGAGI. The CDR3 contains 14 residues.

Here the CDR3 DNA reads TGTGCCAGCAGCTTGGATACCGAGCAGTACTTC. It specifies CASSLDTEQYF. The genes are TRBV5-4 and TRBJ2-7; D is ambiguous. Trimming removed 0 bases from V and 6 bases from J, with 4 bases in between. The germline gives CDR1 SGHNT, CDR2 YYREEE (reference sequence). The CDR3 has 11 amino acids.

About this clonotype itself: A read error may produce the germline difference seen at one junction end. This chain uses TRBV12-3 or TRBV12-4 with TRBJ1-2; 9 nucleotides agree with TRBD1. The CDR3 is 15 amino acids. The CDR3 DNA reads as TGTGCCAGCAGTTCCCACAGGGGGCTAGGCTATGGCTACATCTTC. Its protein product is CASSSHRGLGYGYIF.

A word on this clonotype: This may come from a read error, since a much larger clone is one base off. The V and J genes are TRBV20-1 and TRBJ2-5; TRBD2 matches at 10 bases. The V gene end was trimmed by 6 bases and the J gene end by 5 bases; junction bases not matched to a gene: 18. CDR1 is DFQATT and CDR2 is SNEGSKA in the germline V gene (reference sequence). The CDR3 loop spans 17 amino acids. The CDR3 loop is CSAASGSSGSIAETQYF. Here the CDR3 DNA reads TGCAGTGCCGCCAGCGGGTCTAGCGGGAGTATTGCGGAGACCCAGTACTTC.

The sample holds a few counts of this clonotype. One base away lies a much larger clone, so this may be a sequencing read error. The rearrangement links TRBV23-1 to TRBJ2-2; D is perhaps TRBD2 (5 bases). TRBV23-1 qualifies as an ORF whose function is uncertain. The CDR3 contains 20 residues. The CDR3 nucleotides read TGCGCCAGCAGTCAATCGGGAAGGGTCCCGACCTTTTTGAACACCGGGAAGCTGTTTTTT. The encoded protein is CASSQSGRVPTFLNTGKLFF.

This clonotype was seen ten or more times. V is TRBV28 and J is TRBJ2-1; 11 nucleotides align to TRBD2. The CDR3 length is 16 residues. Looked up from germline, CDR1 is MDHEN and CDR2 is SYDVKM. With 6 bases clipped from V and 4 bases from J, the junction kept 8 bases outside the gene matches. CDR3 DNA: TGTGCCAGCAGACCACCGGGACTAGCGGAGTACAATGAGCAGTTCTTC. Protein: CASRPPGLAEYNEQFF.

For this clonotype: A much larger clone differs by one base, so this may be a read error. The chain is built from TRBV28 and TRBJ2-2; 12 positions match TRBD2. CDR3 size: 19 residues. V dropped 8 bases and J dropped 5; count of bases not matched to a gene: 18. Germline V CDR1 and CDR2: MDHEN, SYDVKM. The CDR3 region is CASGSLGRLAGARTGELFF. The DNA for the CDR3 is TGTGCCAGCGGTTCTTTAGGAAGACTAGCGGGAGCTCGAACCGGGGAGCTGTTTTTT.

On this clonotype itself: As the CDR3 is not closed by the conserved phenylalanine or tryptophan, this likely results from a read error. The DNA is left out, because the CDR3 cannot be placed on it with certainty; the CDR3 is given as TCRdb lists it. This sequence joins TRBV29-1 and TRBJ2-1; TRBD1 is taken as the D call from the table, unchecked against the DNA. Germline CDR1 reads SQVTM; CDR2 reads ANQGSEA. With termini counted, the CDR3 has 14 amino acids. CDR3 sequence reads: CSVVGQWGSNEQFS.

Comments on this clonotype: The germline gene is not matched at one end of the junction; a read error may be the cause. The rearrangement uses TRBV11-2 and TRBJ2-7, with D perhaps TRBD2 (6 bases). This CDR3 is 15 amino acids long. Germline assignment: CDR1 SGHAT and CDR2 FQNNGV. This chain's CDR3 is CANSLVFAGRYEQYF. The CDR3 bases are TGTGCCAACAGCTTAGTGTTTGCGGGACGATACGAGCAGTACTTC.

On this clonotype itself: The CDR3 ends on some other residue instead of the conserved phenylalanine or tryptophan, so this is likely a read error. This chain joins TRBV11-1 and TRBJ2-3, with unresolved D. There are 14 residues in the CDR3. Germline V gene data show CDR1 as SGHAT and CDR2 as FQDESV (reference sequence). Trimming left V 2 bases short and J 8 bases short, with 14 bases between. The CDR3 here is CASSLPVAVGTQYS. In nucleotides, the CDR3 is TGTGCCAGCAGCTTACCAGTGGCGGTAGGTACGCAGTATTCT.

Remarks on this clonotype: The junction departs from the called germline gene at one end, perhaps through a read error. The chain joins TRBV12-3 or TRBV12-4 to TRBJ1-5, with 9 nucleotides matching TRBD1. The CDR3 loop spans 17 amino acids. The CDR3 loop is CASSGRTGAYRNQPQHF. Here the CDR3 DNA reads TGTGCCAGCAGCGGCCGGACAGGGGCCTATAGGAATCAGCCCCAGCATTTC.

Comment on this clonotype: A read error may produce the germline difference seen at one junction end. This chain uses TRBV7-9 with TRBJ2-1; 16 positions agree with TRBD2. The CDR3 runs to 20 residues. The germline V gene has CDR1 SEHNR and CDR2 FQNEAQ (reference sequence). DNA of the CDR3: TGTGCCAGCAGCTCTGGGACTAGCGGGAGGGCCAATATCCGGTACAATGAGCAGCTCTTC. Amino acid sequence: CASSSGTSGRANIRYNEQLF.

With regard to this clonotype: At one end, the junction sequence differs from germline, possibly due to a read error. The gene calls are TRBV6-1 and TRBJ2-5; D is perhaps TRBD1 (6 bases). CDR3 length equals 12 residues. Germline values: CDR1 MNHNS, CDR2 SASEGT. As DNA, the CDR3 is TGTGCCAGCAATCTACAGGGAGAGGCCCAGTACTTC. Translating gives CASNLQGEAQYF.

On this clonotype itself: A junction end diverges from the germline sequence, so it may reflect a read error. The chain links TRBV7-9 to TRBJ2-7; TRBD2 agrees at 8 bases. The CDR3 spans 13 residues. The germline V gene has CDR1 SEHNR and CDR2 FQNEAQ (reference sequence). The CDR3 DNA is TGTGCCATCAGCCAGCGGGAGTACTACGAGCAGTATTTC. Its protein is CAISQREYYEQYF.

V gene TRBV6-6 combines with J gene TRBJ1-5; TRBD1 is a possible D gene (6 bases). V was trimmed by 7 bases and J by 5 bases, leaving 12 bases between them. Looked up from germline, CDR1 is MNHNY and CDR2 is SVGAGI (reference sequence). The CDR3 extends over 13 amino acids. This chain's CDR3 is CASMKGVYQPQHF. CDR3 coding DNA: TGTGCCAGCATGAAGGGGGTTTATCAGCCCCAGCATTTT.

About this clonotype: A read error may account for a junction end that differs from germline. V and J are TRBV5-4 and TRBJ1-2; the D gene is possibly TRBD1 (6 bases). The CDR3 totals 13 residues. Per the germline V gene, CDR1 is SGHNT and CDR2 is YYREEE (reference sequence). In nucleotides, the CDR3 is TGTGCCAGCAGTCCGGACAGCGGCTATGACTACACCTTC. Amino acids: CASSPDSGYDYTF.

Worth noting for this clonotype: Germline is not matched at one junction end, which may reflect a read error. The CDR3 nucleotides read TGTGCCAACCGCGGCGTGGGTCCGAACACTGGGGAGCTGTTTTTT. Translated: CANRGVGPNTGELFF. The V and J genes are TRBV6-5 and TRBJ2-2; no clear D. This CDR3 comprises 15 residues. Germline V CDR1 and CDR2: MNHEY, SVGAGI.

The V gene is TRBV14, the J gene TRBJ1-1; 7 nucleotides line up with TRBD1. The V gene's germline CDR1 is SGHDN and CDR2 FVKESK. The CDR3 runs to 14 residues. Trimming at V came to 3 bases and at J to 4 bases, leaving 5 bases not matched to a gene. The CDR3 spells CASSHRQGGTEAFF. Written as DNA, the CDR3 is TGTGCCAGCAGCCACAGGCAGGGGGGCACTGAAGCTTTCTTT.

The rearrangement uses TRBV6-5 and TRBJ2-7; D is undetermined. V shed 0 bases and J shed 0 bases, with 6 bases lying between them. The CDR3 runs to 14 residues. Germline-derived CDR1 and CDR2 are MNHEY and SVGAGI. The CDR3 region is CASSYSTSSYEQYF. The CDR3 DNA sequence: TGTGCCAGCAGTTACTCGACAAGCTCCTACGAGCAGTACTTC.

To note about this clonotype: A much larger clone lies a single base off, so this may be a read error. In this CDR3 the conserved last residue, phenylalanine or tryptophan, is missing, so a read error is likely. The rearrangement joins TRBV29-1 to TRBJ2-1, with 11 bases lining up with TRBD2. V gave up 1 base and J gave up 9 bases; unmatched junction bases: 8. Per germline, CDR1 SQVTM and CDR2 ANQGSEA. CDR3 length equals 15 residues. The CDR3 is CSVEVAGGPLGEQFI. In DNA, the CDR3 is TGCAGCGTTGAAGTAGCGGGAGGGCCCCTCGGTGAGCAGTTCATC.

Concerning this clonotype itself: Since a much larger clone is just one base distant, this may be a read error. V gene TRBV29-1 combines with J gene TRBJ2-1; D is perhaps TRBD2 (6 bases). The V end lost 6 bases, the J end lost 8 bases, and 17 bases lay between the germline ends. CDR1 SQVTM and CDR2 ANQGSEA come from the germline V gene. The CDR3 loop spans 13 amino acids. CDR3 in DNA: TGCAGCGTAGTTGGCGGGACGAGGGATGAGCAGTTCTTC. It codes for CSVVGGTRDEQFF.

A remark on this clonotype: The germline gene is not matched at one end of the junction; a read error may be the cause. The chain employs TRBV11-2 and TRBJ2-2; D could derive from TRBD1 or TRBD2 (5 bases each). The length of the CDR3 is 16 residues. Looked up from germline, CDR1 is SGHAT and CDR2 is FQNNGV. CDR3 amino acids: CASSLVGDTDTGELFF. DNA of the CDR3: TGTGCCAGCAGCTTAGTCGGGGATACGGACACAGGGGAGCTGTTTTTT.

In the case of this clonotype: A read error may explain this, as a much larger clone is one base away. The chain links TRBV20-1 to TRBJ1-1, with a possible D match to TRBD1 (6 bases). CDR3 length: 14 residues. Germline V gene data show CDR1 as DFQATT and CDR2 as SNEGSKA (reference sequence). DNA for the CDR3: TGCAATGCTAGAGGGGGACGCGCGGAGACTGAAGCTTTCTTT. Translating it yields CNARGGRAETEAFF.

Note on this clonotype: This may come from a read error, since a much larger clone is one base off. This chain links TRBV6-6 with TRBJ2-1; no firm D call. Germline V CDR1 and CDR2: MNHNY, SVGAGI (reference sequence). Trimming took off 6 bases at V and 5 bases at J, with 14 bases between the two ends. This CDR3 comprises 14 residues. CDR3 residues: CASRQTHAHNEQFF. CDR3 nucleotide sequence: TGTGCCAGCAGACAGACCCACGCCCACAATGAGCAGTTCTTC.

Details on this clonotype: A junction boundary mismatches the germline segment, possibly from a read error. The rearrangement links TRBV20-1 to TRBJ2-3, with 9 nucleotides matching TRBD2. Germline lookup yields CDR1 DFQATT and CDR2 SNEGSKA (reference sequence). This CDR3 is 15 amino acids long. CDR3: CSARIAGAGTDKQYF. The CDR3 DNA reads as TGCAGTGCGCGAATAGCGGGAGCGGGCACAGATAAGCAGTATTTT.

The J gene is TRBJ2-7, the V gene TRBV11-2; no clear D gene. Germline CDR1 reads SGHAT; CDR2 reads FQNNGV. The CDR3 consists of 12 residues. The CDR3 DNA follows: TGCGCCAACAGCTTTTATACTGGGAATTTGGTCGTC. Translated, it gives CANSFYTGNLVV.

This clonotype was seen at least ten times. CDR3 sequence (DNA): TGCAGTGCTAGGGAGACAGATCATGGCTACACCTTC. It is translated as CSARETDHGYTF. V is TRBV20-1 and J is TRBJ1-2, with D possibly TRBD1 on 5 matching bases. V lost 3 bases to trimming and J lost 6 bases, with 11 bases between them. The germline CDR1 and CDR2 sequences are DFQATT and SNEGSKA (reference sequence). The CDR3 spans 12 residues.

Points on this clonotype: Sequence at one end of the junction differs from germline and may be a read error. The chain recombines TRBV28 with TRBJ2-2, with D perhaps matching TRBD2 (5 bases). The CDR3 runs 14 residues. CDR1 and CDR2 from the germline V gene are MDHEN and SYDVKM. The CDR3 DNA sequence: TGTGCCAGCAGTTCCCCCGGTAGGACCGGGAAGCTGTTTTTT. Amino acids: CASSSPGRTGKLFF.